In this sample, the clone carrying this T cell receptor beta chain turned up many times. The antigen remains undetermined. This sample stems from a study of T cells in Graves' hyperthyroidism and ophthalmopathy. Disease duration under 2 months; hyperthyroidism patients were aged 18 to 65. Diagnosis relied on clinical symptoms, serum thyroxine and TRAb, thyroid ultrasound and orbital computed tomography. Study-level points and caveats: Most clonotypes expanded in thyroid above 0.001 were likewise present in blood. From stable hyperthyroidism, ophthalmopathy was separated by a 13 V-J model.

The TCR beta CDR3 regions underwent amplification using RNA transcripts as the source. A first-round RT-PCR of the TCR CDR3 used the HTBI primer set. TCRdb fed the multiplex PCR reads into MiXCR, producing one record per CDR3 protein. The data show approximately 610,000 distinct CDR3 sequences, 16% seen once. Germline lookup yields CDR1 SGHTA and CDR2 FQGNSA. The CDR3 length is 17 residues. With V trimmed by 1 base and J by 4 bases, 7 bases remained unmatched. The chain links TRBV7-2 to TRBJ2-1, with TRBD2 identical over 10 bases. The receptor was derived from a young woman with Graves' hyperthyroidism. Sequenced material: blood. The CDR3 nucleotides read TGTGCCAGCAGCTTAGTTCCTAGCGGGAGAAGATACAATGAGCAGTTCTTC. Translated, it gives CASSLVPSGRRYNEQFF.